Listed below are T cell receptor beta chains from one sample, sequenced in a study of breast tumors, draining lymph nodes, adjacent tissues. Each CDR3 protein gets one entry after TCRdb re-called the multiplex PCR reads with MiXCR. The repertoire holds about 180,000 distinct CDR3 sequences, around 35% seen once, with 3% to 4.5% in the top ten. The sample consisted of axillary lymph node tissue. All receptors come from a female donor with breast cancer. Some clones in this sample may be carry-over from other donors' samples. Both conserved end residues are part of each CDR3. A D gene is named only where the DNA matches it firmly. Rows may omit the clone size; those that give it use once, few, many or a size class.

abundance: .
j_gene: TRBJ2-2
d_gene: TRBD2
v_gene: TRBV24-1
CDR3aa: CATSDFPGTSGSGELFF
CDR3nt: TGTGCCACCAGTGATTTCCCCGGGACTAGCGGGAGCGGCGAGCTGTTTTTT

abundance: .
j_gene: TRBJ2-7
d_gene: .
v_gene: TRBV29-1
CDR3aa: CSVSGASVNEQYF
CDR3nt: TGCAGCGTCTCCGGGGCTAGCGTCAACGAGCAGTACTTC

abundance: .
j_gene: TRBJ1-5
d_gene: .
v_gene: TRBV2
CDR3aa: CATLDTNSQPQHF
CDR3nt: TGTGCCACCCTAGACACAAACAGTCAGCCCCAGCATTTT

abundance: .
j_gene: TRBJ2-4
d_gene: TRBD1
v_gene: TRBV5-6
CDR3aa: CASSSGTGIQYF
CDR3nt: TGTGCCAGCAGCTCCGGGACAGGGATTCAGTACTTC

abundance: many
j_gene: TRBJ2-7
d_gene: .
v_gene: TRBV9
CDR3aa: CASSEGSGPPYEQYF
CDR3nt: TGTGCCAGCAGTGAGGGGAGCGGCCCACCCTACGAGCAGTACTTC

abundance: many
j_gene: TRBJ2-3
d_gene: .
v_gene: TRBV24-1
CDR3aa: CATTGEGREDTQYF
CDR3nt: TGTGCCACGACGGGGGAAGGGAGAGAAGATACGCAGTATTTT

abundance: many
j_gene: TRBJ2-1
d_gene: TRBD2
v_gene: TRBV7-7
CDR3aa: CASSLGSGVGNEQFF
CDR3nt: TGTGCTAGCAGCTTAGGTAGCGGGGTAGGCAATGAGCAGTTCTTC

abundance: many
j_gene: TRBJ2-5
d_gene: TRBD2
v_gene: TRBV9
CDR3aa: CASSAPTGLAGKETQYF
CDR3nt: TGTGCCAGCAGCGCTCCTACGGGACTAGCGGGAAAAGAGACCCAGTACTTC

abundance: .
j_gene: TRBJ2-3
d_gene: TRBD2
v_gene: TRBV7-9
CDR3aa: CASSLGTSGGSSTDTQYF
CDR3nt: TGTGCCAGCAGCTTGGGGACTAGCGGGGGTTCTAGCACAGATACGCAGTATTTT

abundance: .
j_gene: TRBJ2-3
d_gene: TRBD2
v_gene: TRBV6-5
CDR3aa: CASSHSRITGGITDRQYF
CDR3nt: TGTGCCAGCAGTCACTCCCGGATAACGGGAGGGATCACAGATAGGCAGTATTTT

abundance: .
j_gene: TRBJ2-2
d_gene: TRBD2
v_gene: TRBV13
CDR3aa: CASSFGGGGITGELFF
CDR3nt: TGTGCCAGCAGCTTCGGCGGGGGGGGCATCACCGGGGAGCTGTTTTTT

abundance: many
j_gene: TRBJ2-3
d_gene: .
v_gene: TRBV28
CDR3aa: CASSFGSATTDTQYF
CDR3nt: TGTGCCAGCAGTTTTGGTAGCGCCACCACAGATACGCAGTATTTT

abundance: many
j_gene: TRBJ2-5
d_gene: .
v_gene: TRBV11-2
CDR3aa: CASSLFGVWTRGETQYF
CDR3nt: TGTGCCAGCAGCTTATTCGGTGTTTGGACCCGGGGCGAGACCCAGTACTTC

abundance: few
j_gene: TRBJ2-2
d_gene: .
v_gene: TRBV9
CDR3aa: CASSSPGLNTRELFF
CDR3nt: TGTGCCAGCAGCTCCCCGGGACTGAACACCAGGGAGCTGTTTTTT

abundance: .
j_gene: TRBJ1-4
d_gene: TRBD1
v_gene: TRBV7-9
CDR3aa: CASSLAGTNRGRDEKLFF
CDR3nt: TGTGCCAGCAGCTTAGCCGGGACTAACAGGGGGAGGGATGAAAAACTGTTTTTT

abundance: .
j_gene: TRBJ1-2
d_gene: .
v_gene: TRBV5-1
CDR3aa: CASSLRGENYDYTF
CDR3nt: TGCGCCAGCAGCTTGAGGGGGGAGAACTACGACTACACCTTC

abundance: many
j_gene: TRBJ2-1
d_gene: .
v_gene: TRBV24-1
CDR3aa: CATSASSYNEQFF
CDR3nt: TGTGCCACCTCAGCCAGCTCCTACAATGAGCAGTTCTTC

abundance: once
j_gene: TRBJ2-7
d_gene: .
v_gene: TRBV5-1
CDR3aa: CASIQGLAGLSYEQYF
CDR3nt: TGCGCCAGCATCCAAGGTCTGGCGGGGTTATCCTACGAGCAGTACTTC